A selection of T cell receptor beta chains follows, all from one sample in a study of T-cell reconstitution after alpha-beta-depleted transplantation in children. In TCRdb, the PCR reads were re-called with MiXCR into one record per CDR3 protein. The repertoire holds 500,000 to 650,000 distinct CDR3 sequences, with 9.5% to 12% as singletons. The material was PBMCs, mostly from graft donor cells, obtained 180 days after TCRalphabeta/CD19-depleted stem cell transplant. The receptors were gathered from a female patient aged 2-10 years who had a stem cell transplant for aplastic anemia, so the T cells may come from the graft donor. The CDR3 runs from the conserved cysteine through the conserved F or W. D genes are given only for firm matches. Only some rows state a clone size, as once, few, many or a class for expanded clones.

D gene,clone size,V gene,J gene,CDR3 DNA,CDR3 protein
.,few,TRBV2,TRBJ1-5,TGTGCCAGCAGTAGGCGTCCGGGACTTCTAAATCAGCCCCAGCATTTT,CASSRRPGLLNQPQHF
.,.,TRBV20-1,TRBJ2-1,TGCAGTGCTAGAGAGGTCGATTACTCCTACAATGAGCAGTTCTTC,CSAREVDYSYNEQFF
.,.,TRBV7-9,TRBJ1-5,TGTGCCAGCAGCGCCATCCCGGACGGCGGAAATCAGCCCCAGCATTTT,CASSAIPDGGNQPQHF
.,few,TRBV28,TRBJ2-7,TGTGCCAGCACCTTGAGGTACGAGCAGTACTTC,CASTLRYEQYF
.,few,TRBV5-1,TRBJ1-2,TGCGCCAGCAGCTTGGTTCTGGGGGACTATGGCTACACCTTC,CASSLVLGDYGYTF
.,many,TRBV29-1,TRBJ1-1,TGCAGCGCTAAACAGGGGAACACTGAAGCTTTCTTT,CSAKQGNTEAFF
.,few,TRBV7-2,TRBJ1-3,TGTGCCAGCGCCCCCCCTGGGGGTGGAAACACCATATATTTT,CASAPPGGGNTIYF
TRBD2,few,TRBV6-5,TRBJ2-3,TGTGCCAGCAGCTTCGGGACTAGAGGGGATACGCAGTATTTT,CASSFGTRGDTQYF
.,few,TRBV2,TRBJ1-1,TGTGCCAGCAGTGATTACAGCCTCACTGAAGCTTTCTTT,CASSDYSLTEAFF
TRBD1,.,TRBV4-2,TRBJ2-7,TGTGCCAGCAGCCTGGTGGAGGGCGGGACAGGGGGCTCCTACGAGCAGTACTTC,CASSLVEGGTGGSYEQYF
TRBD2,.,TRBV6-2/TRBV6-3,TRBJ2-2,TGTGCCAGCAGTTCGGTTAGCGGGAGCGGGGAGCTGTTTTTT,CASSSVSGSGELFF
.,many,TRBV5-1,TRBJ1-1,TGCGCCAGCAGCTCTCTGGGGTACGGAGGGGGGAGAGGCGAAGCTTTCTTT,CASSSLGYGGGRGEAFF
.,many,TRBV12-3/TRBV12-4,TRBJ1-1,TGTGCCAGCAGCCTAAAGGGACCGCGGAATGAAGCTTTCTTT,CASSLKGPRNEAFF
TRBD2,.,TRBV14,TRBJ2-1,TGTGCCAGCAGCCGTCCGGTGGGAGGGCCTTCCTACAATGAGCAGTTCTTC,CASSRPVGGPSYNEQFF
.,many,TRBV9,TRBJ2-7,TGTGCCAGCAGCGTAGAAGCAGCCTACGAGCAGTACTTC,CASSVEAAYEQYF
TRBD1,.,TRBV29-1,TRBJ1-5,TGCAGCGTTGCCACTACAGGGGATGGGAGCAATCAGCCCCAGCATTTT,CSVATTGDGSNQPQHF
TRBD1,few,TRBV10-3,TRBJ2-2,TGTGCCATCAGCTCCGGGACAGGGTCCTTATCTTACACCGGGGAGCTGTTTTTT,CAISSGTGSLSYTGELFF
.,many,TRBV6-5,TRBJ1-1,TGTGCCAGCAGTTACATCCTAGGGAGCCCTGAAGCTTTCTTT,CASSYILGSPEAFF
TRBD2,few,TRBV12-3/TRBV12-4,TRBJ2-3,TGTGCCAGCAGTCCGGGACTAGCGGGAGCCAGGGATACGCAGTATTTT,CASSPGLAGARDTQYF
.,.,TRBV12-3/TRBV12-4,TRBJ2-3,TGTGCCAGCAGTTTAGCTGGACTGAGGACAGATACGCAGTATTTT,CASSLAGLRTDTQYF
TRBD1,.,TRBV6-7,TRBJ2-1,TGTGCCAGCAGTTACTCGATTGTGGACATAGGGGACAGGGGCTACAATAAGCAGTTCTTC,CASSYSIVDIGDRGYNKQFF
.,few,TRBV15,TRBJ1-3,TGTGCCACCAGCCCCAATTCGAGAAACACCATATATTTT,CATSPNSRNTIYF
TRBD2,.,TRBV20-1,TRBJ2-1,TGCAGTGCCGAGGCTCTCCGGGCGGGGGGGCCCCACAATGAGCAGTTCTTC,CSAEALRAGGPHNEQFF
TRBD2,few,TRBV5-1,TRBJ2-7,TGCGCCAGCAGCTTGGAATTGGCGGGAGAGTTCGAGCAGTACTTC,CASSLELAGEFEQYF
.,once,TRBV20-1,TRBJ2-5,TGCAGTGCTAGAGACCTGACAAGGCCCCACCAAGAGACCCAGTACTTC,CSARDLTRPHQETQYF
TRBD2,.,TRBV20-1,TRBJ2-3,TGCAGTGCTAGAGTTACTAGCGGGAGGCCTTTGAGCACAGATACGCAGTATTTT,CSARVTSGRPLSTDTQYF
.,many,TRBV29-1,TRBJ2-1,TGCAGCGTTGAAGCGGACGAGGGGTTGTCCTACAATGAGCAGTTCTTC,CSVEADEGLSYNEQFF
TRBD2,few,TRBV4-1,TRBJ2-1,TGCGCCAGCAGCCAAGATTTAGCGGGAGTCTGGGACAATGAGCAGTTCTTC,CASSQDLAGVWDNEQFF
TRBD2,.,TRBV12-3/TRBV12-4,TRBJ2-5,TGTGCCAGCAGTTTGGAGATTGCGGGGGGCAGAGTATTC,CASSLEIAGGRVF
.,few,TRBV11-2,TRBJ1-6,TGTGCCAGCAGCTTTCGGGCTCAGGGAGGGGATTCACCCCTCCACTTT,CASSFRAQGGDSPLHF
TRBD1,many,TRBV7-2,TRBJ1-1,TGTGCCAGCAGCGAATTCGGGACAGCGAACACTGAAGCTTTCTTT,CASSEFGTANTEAFF
.,few,TRBV10-2,TRBJ1-5,TGCGCCAGCAGTGAGACGGGGGGAAGTCAGCCCCAGCATTTT,CASSETGGSQPQHF
.,few,TRBV6-2/TRBV6-3,TRBJ1-1,TGTGCCAGCAATGAGGGGAACACTGAAGCTTTCTTT,CASNEGNTEAFF
.,few,TRBV15,TRBJ2-3,TGTGCCACCAGCCGACGCCTCGGGGCAGATACGCAGTATTTT,CATSRRLGADTQYF
TRBD1,few,TRBV7-9,TRBJ1-5,TGTGCCAGCAGCCCCGGGACAGGGTATCAGCCCCAGCATTTT,CASSPGTGYQPQHF
.,few,TRBV7-2,TRBJ2-5,TGTGCCAGCAGCTTAGCCCCGGTTCGGGAACAAGAGACCCAGTACTTC,CASSLAPVREQETQYF
.,many,TRBV12-3/TRBV12-4,TRBJ2-4,TGTGCCAGCAGTTTAGCGCTAGCTATAGCCAAAAACATTCAGTACTTC,CASSLALAIAKNIQYF
TRBD2,.,TRBV3-1,TRBJ2-7,TGTGCCAGCAGCCAAGGGGGCGGGGGACCCTACGAGCAGTACTTC,CASSQGGGGPYEQYF
TRBD2,few,TRBV18,TRBJ2-3,TGTGCCAGCTCACCACGTTACGGACTAGCGGGAGAATGGTCAGATACGCAGTATTTT,CASSPRYGLAGEWSDTQYF
TRBD2,few,TRBV3-1,TRBJ2-5,TGTGCCAGCAGCCAAGGGCTAGCGGGAGTGCGAGAGACCCAGTACTTC,CASSQGLAGVRETQYF
TRBD1,.,TRBV28,TRBJ2-3,TGTGCCAGCAGTTTTACAGGGGGCGGCTTGGCGCAGTATTTT,CASSFTGGGLAQYF
TRBD2,.,TRBV7-2,TRBJ2-2,TGTGCCAGCAGCTCGACTAGCGGGGTGAACACCGGGGAGCTGTTTTTT,CASSSTSGVNTGELFF
.,.,TRBV7-8,TRBJ2-3,TGTGCCAGCAGCTCAACGATTGGGGCAGATACGCAGTATTTT,CASSSTIGADTQYF
.,few,TRBV20-1,TRBJ1-2,TGCAGTGCTAGGGGGGCCACCTCCTCGGGCGGCTACACCTTC,CSARGATSSGGYTF
TRBD2,.,TRBV6-1,TRBJ2-1,TGTGCCAGCAGAACTAGCGGGAGAGATGAGCAGTTCTTC,CASRTSGRDEQFF
.,.,TRBV29-1,TRBJ2-1,TGCAGCGTTGGACCAGCGGGTAGTCGTGGGGAGCAGTTCTTC,CSVGPAGSRGEQFF
.,few,TRBV7-9,TRBJ1-1,TGTGCCAGTATAGCGGCACTGAACACTGAAGCTTTCTTT,CASIAALNTEAFF
TRBD1,few,TRBV28,TRBJ1-6,TGTGCCAGCAGGAGACAGGGGGATAATTCACCCCTCCACTTT,CASRRQGDNSPLHF
.,many,TRBV25-1,TRBJ2-5,TGTGCCAGCAGTGGGGGGACCCAGTACTTC,CASSGGTQYF
.,.,TRBV7-6,TRBJ1-2,TGTGCCAGCAGCTTGCGACCGGAGGGAGAAGGCTACACCTTC,CASSLRPEGEGYTF
TRBD2,.,TRBV20-1,TRBJ2-5,TGCAGTGCTACAACTCGGACTAGGCCCGGGGAGACCCAGTACTTC,CSATTRTRPGETQYF
.,few,TRBV5-1,TRBJ2-3,TGCGCCAGCAGCTTCAGGGTGGCAGATACGCAGTATTTT,CASSFRVADTQYF
TRBD2,few,TRBV15,TRBJ2-1,TGTGCCACCAGCAGAGGTGGACTAGCGGGAGCAGTGGAATTCAATGAGCAGTTCTTC,CATSRGGLAGAVEFNEQFF
.,many,TRBV12-5,TRBJ2-4,TGTGCTAGTGGTTCTGTCGGGGACAAAAACATTCAGTACTTC,CASGSVGDKNIQYF
TRBD2,few,TRBV20-1,TRBJ2-1,TGCAGTGCACAACTAGCGGGAGGATCCTACAATGAGCAGTTCTTC,CSAQLAGGSYNEQFF
.,many,TRBV28,TRBJ1-1,TGTGCCAGCAGCACCCCCGGCAGGAGGAACACTGAAGCTTTCTTT,CASSTPGRRNTEAFF
TRBD1,few,TRBV24-1,TRBJ1-1,TGTGCCACCAGTGATTCCGGGACAGGGGGCTGGACTTTCTTT,CATSDSGTGGWTFF
.,many,TRBV12-3/TRBV12-4,TRBJ1-3,TGTGCCAGCAGCCCTGTTATCGTTACTGGAAACACCATATATTTT,CASSPVIVTGNTIYF